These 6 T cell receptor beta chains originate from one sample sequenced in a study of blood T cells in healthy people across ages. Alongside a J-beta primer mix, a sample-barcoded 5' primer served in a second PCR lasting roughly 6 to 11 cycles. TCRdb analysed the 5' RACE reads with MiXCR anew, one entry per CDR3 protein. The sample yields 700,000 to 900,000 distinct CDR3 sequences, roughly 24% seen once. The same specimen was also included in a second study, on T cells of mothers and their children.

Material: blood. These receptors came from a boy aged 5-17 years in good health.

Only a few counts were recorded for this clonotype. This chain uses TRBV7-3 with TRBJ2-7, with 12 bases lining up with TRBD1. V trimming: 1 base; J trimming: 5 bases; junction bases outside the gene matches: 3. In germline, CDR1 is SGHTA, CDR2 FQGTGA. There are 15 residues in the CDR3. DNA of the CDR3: TGTGCCAGCAGCTTAAGCGGGACAGGGGGCCACGAGCAGTACTTC. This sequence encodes CASSLSGTGGHEQYF. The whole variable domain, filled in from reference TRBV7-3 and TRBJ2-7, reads GAGVSQTPSNKVTEKGKYVELRCDPISGHTALYWYRQSLGQGPEFLIYFQGTGAADDSGLPNDRFFAVRPEGSVSTLKIQRTERGDSAVYLCASSLSGTGGHEQYFGPGTRLTVT.

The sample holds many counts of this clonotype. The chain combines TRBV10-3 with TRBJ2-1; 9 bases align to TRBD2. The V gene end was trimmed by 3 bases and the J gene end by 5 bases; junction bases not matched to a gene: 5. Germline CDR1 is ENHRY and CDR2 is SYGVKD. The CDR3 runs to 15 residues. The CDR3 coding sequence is TGTGCCATCAGTGAATCGCCTAGCGGGGACAATGAGCAGTTCTTC. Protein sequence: CAISESPSGDNEQFF.

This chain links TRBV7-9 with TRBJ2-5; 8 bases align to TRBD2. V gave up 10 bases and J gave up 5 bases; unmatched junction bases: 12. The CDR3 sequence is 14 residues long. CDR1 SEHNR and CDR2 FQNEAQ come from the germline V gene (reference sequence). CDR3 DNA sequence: TGTGCCACCACGGCCGGGACTAGAAGGGAGACCCAGTACTTC. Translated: CATTAGTRRETQYF.

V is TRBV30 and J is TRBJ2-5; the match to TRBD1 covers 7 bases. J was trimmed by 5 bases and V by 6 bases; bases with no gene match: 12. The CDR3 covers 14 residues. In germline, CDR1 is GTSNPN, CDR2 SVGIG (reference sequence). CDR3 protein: CACQTGMSGETQYF. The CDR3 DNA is TGTGCCTGCCAGACAGGGATGTCCGGGGAGACCCAGTACTTC.

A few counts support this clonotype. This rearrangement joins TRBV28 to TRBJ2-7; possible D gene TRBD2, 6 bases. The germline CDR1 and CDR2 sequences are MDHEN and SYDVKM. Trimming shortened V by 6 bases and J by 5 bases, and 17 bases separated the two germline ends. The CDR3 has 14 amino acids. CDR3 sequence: CASSVTGGSDEQYF. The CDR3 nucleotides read TGTGCCAGCAGCGTCACTGGAGGGTCAGACGAGCAGTACTTC.

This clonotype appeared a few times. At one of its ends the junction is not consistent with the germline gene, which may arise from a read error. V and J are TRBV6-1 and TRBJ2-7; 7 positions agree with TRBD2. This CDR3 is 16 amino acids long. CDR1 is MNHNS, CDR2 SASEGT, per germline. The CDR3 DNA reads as TGTGCCAGCGGACGAGGCCGGCTAGCGGACTCCTACGGGCAGTACTTC. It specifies CASGRGRLADSYGQYF.